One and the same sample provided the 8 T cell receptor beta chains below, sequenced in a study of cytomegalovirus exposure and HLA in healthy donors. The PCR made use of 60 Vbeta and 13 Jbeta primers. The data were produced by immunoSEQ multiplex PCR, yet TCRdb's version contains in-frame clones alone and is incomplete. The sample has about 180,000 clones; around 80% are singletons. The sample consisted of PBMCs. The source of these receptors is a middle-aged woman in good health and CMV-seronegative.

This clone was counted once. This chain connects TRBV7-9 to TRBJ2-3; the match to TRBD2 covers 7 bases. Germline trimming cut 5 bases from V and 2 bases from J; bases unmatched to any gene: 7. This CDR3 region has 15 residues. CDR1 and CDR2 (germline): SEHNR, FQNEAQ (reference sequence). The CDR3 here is CASSLGERDTDTQYF. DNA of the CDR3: TGTGCCAGCAGCCTAGGCGAGCGGGACACAGATACGCAGTATTTT.

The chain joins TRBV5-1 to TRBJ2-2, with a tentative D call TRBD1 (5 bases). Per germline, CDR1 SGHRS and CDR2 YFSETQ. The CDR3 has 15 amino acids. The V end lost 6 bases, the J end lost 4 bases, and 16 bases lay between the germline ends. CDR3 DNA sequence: TGCGCCAGCACCTGGACAAAAGTAGGCACCGGGGAGCTGTTTTTT. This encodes CASTWTKVGTGELFF. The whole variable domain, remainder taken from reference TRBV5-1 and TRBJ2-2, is KAGVTQTPRYLIKTRGQQVTLSCSPISGHRSVSWYQQTPGQGLQFLFEYFSETQRNKGNFPGRFSGRQFSNSRSEMNVSTLELGDSALYLCASTWTKVGTGELFFGEGSRLTVL.

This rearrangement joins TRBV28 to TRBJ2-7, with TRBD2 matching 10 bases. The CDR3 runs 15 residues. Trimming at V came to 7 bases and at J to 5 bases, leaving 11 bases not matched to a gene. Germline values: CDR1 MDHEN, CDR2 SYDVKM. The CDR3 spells CASTAMGLAGDEQYF. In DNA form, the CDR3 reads TGTGCCAGCACCGCAATGGGGCTAGCGGGAGACGAGCAGTACTTC.

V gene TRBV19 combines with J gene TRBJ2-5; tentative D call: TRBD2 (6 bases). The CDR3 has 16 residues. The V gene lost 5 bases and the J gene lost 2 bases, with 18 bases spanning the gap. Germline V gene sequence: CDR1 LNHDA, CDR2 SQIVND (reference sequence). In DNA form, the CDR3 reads TGTGCCAGTAGTGCCGGGGGATTTCTACTTCAAGAGACCCAGTACTTC. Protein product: CASSAGGFLLQETQYF.

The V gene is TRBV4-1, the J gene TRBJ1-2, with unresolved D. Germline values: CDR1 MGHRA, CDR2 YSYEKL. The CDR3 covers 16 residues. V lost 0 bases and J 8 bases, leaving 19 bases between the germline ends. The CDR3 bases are TGCGCCAGCAGCCAAGAAAGCCTGGGGTTCGAGGGCGGCTACACCTTC. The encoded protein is CASSQESLGFEGGYTF.

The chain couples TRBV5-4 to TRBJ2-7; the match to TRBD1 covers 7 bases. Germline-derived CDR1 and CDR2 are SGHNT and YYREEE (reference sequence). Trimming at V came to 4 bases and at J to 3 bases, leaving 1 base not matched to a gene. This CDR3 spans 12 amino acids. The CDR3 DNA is TGTGCCAGCAGCCGACAGGGCTACGAGCAGTACTTC. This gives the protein CASSRQGYEQYF.

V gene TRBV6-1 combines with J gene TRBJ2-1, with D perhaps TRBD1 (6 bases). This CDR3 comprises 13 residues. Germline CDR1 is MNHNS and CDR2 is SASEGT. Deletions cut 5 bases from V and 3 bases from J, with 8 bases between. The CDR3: CASSRTDYNEQFF. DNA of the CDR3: TGTGCCAGCAGTAGGACAGACTACAATGAGCAGTTCTTC.

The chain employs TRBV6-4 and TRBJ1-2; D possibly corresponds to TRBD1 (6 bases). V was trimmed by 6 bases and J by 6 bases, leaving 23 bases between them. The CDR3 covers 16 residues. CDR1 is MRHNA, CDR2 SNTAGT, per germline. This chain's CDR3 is CASSLTGGARRDGYTF. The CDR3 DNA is TGTGCCAGCAGCTTGACCGGGGGGGCGAGAAGGGATGGCTACACCTTC.